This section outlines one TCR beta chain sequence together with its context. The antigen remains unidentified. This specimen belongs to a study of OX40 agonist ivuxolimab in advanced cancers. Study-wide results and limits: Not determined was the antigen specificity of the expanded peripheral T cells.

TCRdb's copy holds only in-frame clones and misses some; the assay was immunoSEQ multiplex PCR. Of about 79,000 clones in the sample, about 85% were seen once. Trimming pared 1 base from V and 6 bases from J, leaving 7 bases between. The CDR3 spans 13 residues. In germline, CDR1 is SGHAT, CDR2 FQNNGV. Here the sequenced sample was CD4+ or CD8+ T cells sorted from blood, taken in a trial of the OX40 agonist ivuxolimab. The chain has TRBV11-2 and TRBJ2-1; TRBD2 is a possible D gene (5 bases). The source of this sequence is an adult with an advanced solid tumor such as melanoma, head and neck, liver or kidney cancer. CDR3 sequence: CASSLVRGNEQFF. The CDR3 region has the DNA TGTGCCAGCAGCTTAGTTCGGGGCAATGAGCAGTTCTTC. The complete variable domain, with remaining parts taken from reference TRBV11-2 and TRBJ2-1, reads EAGVAQSPRYKIIEKRQSVAFWCNPISGHATLYWYQQILGQGPKLLIQFQNNGVVDDSQLPKDRFSAERLKGVDSTLKIQPAKLEDSAVYLCASSLVRGNEQFFGPGTRLTVL.